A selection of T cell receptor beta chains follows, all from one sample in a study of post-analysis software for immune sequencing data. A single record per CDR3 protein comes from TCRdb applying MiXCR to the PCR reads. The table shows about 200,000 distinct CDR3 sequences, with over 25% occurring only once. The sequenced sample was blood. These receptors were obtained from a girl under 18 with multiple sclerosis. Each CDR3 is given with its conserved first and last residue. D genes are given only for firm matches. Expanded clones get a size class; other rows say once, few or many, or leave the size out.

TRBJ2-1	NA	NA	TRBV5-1	CASTLGARYNGQFF	TGCGCCAGCACCCTAGGGGCGAGATACAATGGGCAGTTCTTC
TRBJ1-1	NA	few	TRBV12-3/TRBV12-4	CASGTRGTEAFF	TGTGCCAGCGGAACCCGGGGCACTGAAGCTTTCTTT
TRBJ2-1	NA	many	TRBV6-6	CASSSWGPPDNEQFF	TGTGCCAGCAGTTCTTGGGGGCCACCCGACAATGAGCAGTTCTTC
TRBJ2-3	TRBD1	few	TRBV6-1	CASSPGQETDTQYF	TGTGCCAGCAGTCCCGGACAGGAGACAGATACGCAGTATTTT
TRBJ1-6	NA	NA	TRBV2	CASRRQELSNSPLHF	TGTGCCAGCCGGCGACAGGAACTATCGAATTCACCCCTCCACTTT
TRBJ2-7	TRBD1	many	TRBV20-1	CSATKGTGGPYEQYF	TGCAGTGCTACCAAGGGGACAGGGGGGCCCTACGAGCAGTACTTC
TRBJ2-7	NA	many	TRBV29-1	CSVETGGGRDEQYF	TGCAGCGTCGAAACAGGGGGCGGGAGGGACGAGCAGTACTTC
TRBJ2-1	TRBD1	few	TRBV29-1	CSVEEGQGSSYNEQFF	TGCAGCGTTGAAGAGGGACAGGGGAGCTCCTACAATGAGCAGTTCTTC
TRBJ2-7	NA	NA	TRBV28	CASSPQQGVGYEQYF	TGTGCCAGCAGTCCCCAGCAGGGAGTAGGCTACGAGCAGTACTTC
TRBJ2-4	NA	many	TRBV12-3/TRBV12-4	CASSLGVGSKNIQYF	TGTGCCAGCAGTTTAGGAGTAGGGTCGAAAAACATTCAGTACTTC
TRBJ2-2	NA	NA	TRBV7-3	CASSLYADGELFF	TGTGCCAGCAGCTTATATGCGGACGGGGAGCTGTTTTTT
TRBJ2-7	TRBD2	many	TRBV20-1	CSASSGLVGNYEQYF	TGCAGTGCTTCCTCGGGACTAGTTGGGAACTACGAGCAGTACTTC
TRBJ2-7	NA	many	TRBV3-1	CASSRDLAYEQYF	TGTGCCAGCAGCCGGGACCTTGCCTACGAGCAGTACTTC
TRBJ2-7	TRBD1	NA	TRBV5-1	CASTTGTGVDEQYF	TGCGCCAGCACCACCGGGACAGGGGTTGACGAGCAGTACTTC
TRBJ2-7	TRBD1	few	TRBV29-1	CSVGQGAPLEQYF	TGCAGCGTCGGACAGGGGGCTCCCCTCGAGCAGTACTTC
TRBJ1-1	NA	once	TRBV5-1	CASSVAGGQTTEAFF	TGCGCCAGCAGCGTGGCCGGTGGACAAACCACTGAAGCTTTCTTT
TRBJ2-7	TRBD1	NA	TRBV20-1	CSANRGAGYEQYF	TGCAGTGCTAACAGGGGCGCGGGCTACGAGCAGTACTTC
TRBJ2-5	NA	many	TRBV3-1	CASSPETGSQETQYF	TGTGCCAGCAGCCCCGAAACAGGGTCACAAGAGACCCAGTACTTC
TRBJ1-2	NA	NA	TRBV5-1	CASSWDGSAGYTF	TGCGCCAGCAGCTGGGACGGGTCGGCGGGCTACACCTTC
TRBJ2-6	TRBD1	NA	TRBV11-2	CASSFRTSRDRGISGANVLTF	TGTGCCAGCAGCTTTAGGACTTCTCGGGACAGGGGCATCTCTGGGGCCAACGTCCTGACTTTC
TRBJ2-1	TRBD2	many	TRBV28	CASSLSGSGGSEQFF	TGTGCCAGCAGTCTTAGCGGGAGCGGGGGTAGTGAGCAGTTCTTC
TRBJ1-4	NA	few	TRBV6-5	CASSNILGTNEKLFF	TGTGCCAGCAGTAACATCCTGGGAACTAATGAAAAACTGTTTTTT
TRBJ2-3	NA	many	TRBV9	CASSPEASVGTDTQYF	TGTGCCAGCAGCCCCGAAGCTAGCGTCGGCACAGATACGCAGTATTTT
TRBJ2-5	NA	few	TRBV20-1	CSARDGGRSQETQYF	TGCAGTGCTAGAGATGGGGGACGAAGTCAAGAGACCCAGTACTTC
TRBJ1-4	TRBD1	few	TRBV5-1	CASSFGQGPGEKLFF	TGCGCCAGCAGCTTCGGACAGGGCCCTGGGGAAAAACTGTTTTTT
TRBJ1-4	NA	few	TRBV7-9	CASSSQGGVSAEKLFF	TGTGCCAGCAGCTCTCAGGGCGGGGTGTCCGCTGAAAAACTGTTTTTT
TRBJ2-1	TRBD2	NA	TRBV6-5	CACSHLAGGYNEQFF	TGTGCCTGCAGTCACCTAGCGGGAGGGTACAATGAGCAGTTCTTC
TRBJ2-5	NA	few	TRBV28	CASSPDGPRDQYF	TGTGCCAGCAGTCCTGACGGTCCAAGAGACCAGTACTTC
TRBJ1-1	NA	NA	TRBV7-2	CASGSALSAGVAFF	TGTGCCAGCGGCTCGGCACTCAGCGCCGGGGTAGCTTTCTTT
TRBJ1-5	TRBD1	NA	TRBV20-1	CSVGQGSSGSNQPQHF	TGCAGTGTGGGACAGGGATCGAGTGGTAGCAATCAGCCCCAGCATTTT
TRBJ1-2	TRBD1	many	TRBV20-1	CSAGQGANGYTF	TGCAGTGCTGGACAGGGGGCGAATGGCTACACCTTC
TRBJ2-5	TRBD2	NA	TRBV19	CASSTPSGGAQEQYF	TGTGCCAGTAGTACCCCGAGCGGGGGGGCACAAGAGCAGTACTTC
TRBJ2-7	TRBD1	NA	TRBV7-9	CASSRGQVHEQYF	TGTGCCAGCAGCCGCGGACAGGTCCACGAGCAGTACTTC
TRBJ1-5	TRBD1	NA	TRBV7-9	CASSPTGSSNQPQHF	TGTGCCAGCAGCCCGACAGGGAGCAGCAATCAGCCCCAGCATTTT
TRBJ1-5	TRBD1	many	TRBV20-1	CSAPTGADYQPQHF	TGCAGTGCTCCCACAGGGGCCGATTATCAGCCCCAGCATTTT
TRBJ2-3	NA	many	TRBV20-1	CSATLGPSTDTQYF	TGCAGTGCTACCCTGGGCCCTAGCACAGATACGCAGTATTTT
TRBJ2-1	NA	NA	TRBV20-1	CSASVGGTQFF	TGCAGTGCTAGTGTCGGAGGGACCCAGTTCTTC
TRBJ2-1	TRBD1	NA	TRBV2	CASSNPGQLTQETQFF	TGTGCCAGCAGTAACCCGGGACAGCTTACCCAAGAGACCCAGTTCTTC
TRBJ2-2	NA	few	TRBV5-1	CASSFGDDTGELFF	TGCGCCAGCAGCTTCGGAGATGACACCGGGGAGCTGTTTTTT
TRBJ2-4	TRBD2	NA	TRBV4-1	CASSQVGAGREQYF	TGCGCCAGCAGCCAAGTGGGTGCGGGGCGGGAGCAGTACTTC
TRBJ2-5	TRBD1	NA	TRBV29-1	CSTAPGGEETQYF	TGCAGCACCGCCCCAGGGGGCGAAGAGACCCAGTACTTC
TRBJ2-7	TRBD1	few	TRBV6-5	CASRRPGQATYEQYF	TGTGCCAGCCGCCGACCGGGACAGGCGACCTACGAGCAGTACTTC
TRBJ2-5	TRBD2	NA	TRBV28	CASSSWGGETQYF	TGTGCCAGCAGCTCTTGGGGGGGAGAGACTCAGTACTTC
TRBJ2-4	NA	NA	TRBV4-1	CASSQVQGAMDIQYF	TGTGCCAGCAGCCAAGTACAGGGAGCCATGGACATTCAGTACTTC
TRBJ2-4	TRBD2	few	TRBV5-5	CASSLQLAEYNEQYF	TGTGCCAGCAGCTTGCAACTAGCGGAATACAATGAGCAGTACTTC
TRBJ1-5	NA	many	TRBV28	CASSLFGREVYAPQHF	TGTGCCAGCAGTTTATTCGGCAGGGAGGTATATGCGCCCCAGCATTTT